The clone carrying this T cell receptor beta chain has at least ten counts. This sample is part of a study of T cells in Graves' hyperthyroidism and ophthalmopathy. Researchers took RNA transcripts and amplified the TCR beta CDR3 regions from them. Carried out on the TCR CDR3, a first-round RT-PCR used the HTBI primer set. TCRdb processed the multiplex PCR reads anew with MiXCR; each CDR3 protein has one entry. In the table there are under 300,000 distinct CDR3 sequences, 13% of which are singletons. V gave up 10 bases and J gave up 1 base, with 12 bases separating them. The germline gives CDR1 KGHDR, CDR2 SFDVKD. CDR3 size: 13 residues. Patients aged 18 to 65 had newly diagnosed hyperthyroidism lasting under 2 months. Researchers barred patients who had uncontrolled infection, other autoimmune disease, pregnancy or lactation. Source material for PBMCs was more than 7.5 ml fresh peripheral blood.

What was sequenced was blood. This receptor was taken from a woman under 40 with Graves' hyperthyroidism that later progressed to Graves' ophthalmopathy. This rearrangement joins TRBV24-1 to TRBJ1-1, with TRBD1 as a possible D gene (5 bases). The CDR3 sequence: CATRGRQNTEAFF. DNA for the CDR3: TGTGCCACAAGGGGACGCCAGAACACTGAAGCTTTCTTT.